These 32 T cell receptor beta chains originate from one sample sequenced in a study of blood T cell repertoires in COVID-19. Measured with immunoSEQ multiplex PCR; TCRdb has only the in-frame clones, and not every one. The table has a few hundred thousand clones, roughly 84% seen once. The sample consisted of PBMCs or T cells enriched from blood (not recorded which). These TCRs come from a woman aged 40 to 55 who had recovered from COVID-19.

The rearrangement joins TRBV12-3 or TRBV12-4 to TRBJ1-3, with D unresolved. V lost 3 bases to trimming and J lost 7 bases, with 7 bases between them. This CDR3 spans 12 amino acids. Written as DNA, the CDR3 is TGTGCCAGCAGTTTTTTAGAGAACACCATATATTTT. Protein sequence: CASSFLENTIYF.

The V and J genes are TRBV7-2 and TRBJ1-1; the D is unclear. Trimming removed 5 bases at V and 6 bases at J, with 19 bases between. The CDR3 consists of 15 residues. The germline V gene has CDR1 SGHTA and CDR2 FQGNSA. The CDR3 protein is CASSPPSGYGAEAFF. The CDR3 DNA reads TGTGCCAGCAGCCCCCCGTCGGGGTACGGCGCTGAAGCTTTCTTT.

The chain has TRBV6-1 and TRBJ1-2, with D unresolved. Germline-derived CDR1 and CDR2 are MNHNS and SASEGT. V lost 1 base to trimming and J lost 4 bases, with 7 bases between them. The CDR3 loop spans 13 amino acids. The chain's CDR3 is CASSEDSFYGYTF. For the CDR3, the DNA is TGTGCCAGCAGTGAAGACAGCTTCTATGGCTACACCTTC.

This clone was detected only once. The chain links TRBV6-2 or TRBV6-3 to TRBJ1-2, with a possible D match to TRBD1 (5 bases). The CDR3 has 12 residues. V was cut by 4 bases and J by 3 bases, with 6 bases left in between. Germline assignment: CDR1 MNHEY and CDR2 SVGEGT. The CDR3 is CASSWGDYGYTF. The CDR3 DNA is TGTGCCAGCAGTTGGGGCGACTATGGCTACACCTTC.

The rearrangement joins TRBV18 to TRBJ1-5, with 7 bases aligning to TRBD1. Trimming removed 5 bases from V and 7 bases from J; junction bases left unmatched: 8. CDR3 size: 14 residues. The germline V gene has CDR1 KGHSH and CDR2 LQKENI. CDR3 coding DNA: TGTGCCAGCTCAACAGGACAGGTTGACCAGCCCCAGCATTTT. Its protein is CASSTGQVDQPQHF.

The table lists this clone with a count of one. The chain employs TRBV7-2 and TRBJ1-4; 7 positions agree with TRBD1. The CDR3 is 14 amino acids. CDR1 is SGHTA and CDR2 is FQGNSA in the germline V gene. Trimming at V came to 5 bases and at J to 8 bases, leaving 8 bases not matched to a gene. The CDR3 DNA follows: TGTGCCAGCAGCCCTCGGACAGGATCGGAAAAACTGTTTTTT. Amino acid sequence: CASSPRTGSEKLFF.

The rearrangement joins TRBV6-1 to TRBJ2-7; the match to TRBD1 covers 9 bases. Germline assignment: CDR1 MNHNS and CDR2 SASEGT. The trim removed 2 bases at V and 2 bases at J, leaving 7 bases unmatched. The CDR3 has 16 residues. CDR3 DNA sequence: TGTGCCAGCAGTGAAAGGGGGGGACAGGGCGCCTACGAGCAGTACGTC. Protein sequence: CASSERGGQGAYEQYV.

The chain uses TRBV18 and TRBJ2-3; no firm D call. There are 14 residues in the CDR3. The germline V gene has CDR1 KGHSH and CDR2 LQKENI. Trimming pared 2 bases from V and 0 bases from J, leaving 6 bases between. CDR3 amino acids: CASSPRGSTDTQYF. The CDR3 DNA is TGTGCCAGCTCACCAAGAGGCAGCACAGATACGCAGTATTTT. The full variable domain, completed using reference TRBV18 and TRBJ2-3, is NAGVMQNPRHLVRRRGQEARLRCSPMKGHSHVYWYRQLPEEGLKFMVYLQKENIIDESGMPKERFSAEFPKEGPSILRIQQVVRGDSAAYFCASSPRGSTDTQYFGPGTRLTVL.

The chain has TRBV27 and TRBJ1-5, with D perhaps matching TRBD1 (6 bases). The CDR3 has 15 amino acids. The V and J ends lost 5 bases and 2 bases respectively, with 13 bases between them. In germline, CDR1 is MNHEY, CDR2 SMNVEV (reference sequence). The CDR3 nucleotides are TGTGCCAGCAGTCAGACCAGGGGAGGCAATCAGCCCCAGCATTTT. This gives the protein CASSQTRGGNQPQHF.

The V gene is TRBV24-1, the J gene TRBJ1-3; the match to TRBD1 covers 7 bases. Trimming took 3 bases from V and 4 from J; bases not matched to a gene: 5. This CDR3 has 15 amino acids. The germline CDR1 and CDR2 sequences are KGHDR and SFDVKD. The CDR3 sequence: CATSDIRDRGNTIYF. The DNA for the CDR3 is TGTGCCACCAGTGATATCCGGGACAGAGGAAACACCATATATTTT.

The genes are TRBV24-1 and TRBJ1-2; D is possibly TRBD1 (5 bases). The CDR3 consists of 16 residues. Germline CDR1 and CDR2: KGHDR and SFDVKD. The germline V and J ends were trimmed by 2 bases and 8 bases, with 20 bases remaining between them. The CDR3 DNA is TGTGCCACCAGTGATTCCCAGGGCCGGGGGGATGAAGGCTACACCTTC. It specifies CATSDSQGRGDEGYTF.

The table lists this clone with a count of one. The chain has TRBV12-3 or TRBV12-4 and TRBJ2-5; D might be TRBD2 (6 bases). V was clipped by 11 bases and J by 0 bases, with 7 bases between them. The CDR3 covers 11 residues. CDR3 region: CASSDQETQYF. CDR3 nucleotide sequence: TGTGCCTCTAGCGACCAAGAGACCCAGTACTTC.

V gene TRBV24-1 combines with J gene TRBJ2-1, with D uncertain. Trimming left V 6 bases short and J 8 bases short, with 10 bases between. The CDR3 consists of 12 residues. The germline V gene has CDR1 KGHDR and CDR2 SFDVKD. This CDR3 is CATSRLGDEQFF. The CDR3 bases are TGTGCCACCAGTCGACTTGGAGATGAGCAGTTCTTC.

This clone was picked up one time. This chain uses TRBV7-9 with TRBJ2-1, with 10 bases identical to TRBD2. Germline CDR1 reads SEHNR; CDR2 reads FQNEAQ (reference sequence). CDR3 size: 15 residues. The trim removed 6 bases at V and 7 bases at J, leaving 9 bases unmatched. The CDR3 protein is CASRLAGAARNEQFF. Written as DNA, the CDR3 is TGTGCCAGCAGGCTAGCGGGGGCAGCGAGGAATGAGCAGTTCTTC.

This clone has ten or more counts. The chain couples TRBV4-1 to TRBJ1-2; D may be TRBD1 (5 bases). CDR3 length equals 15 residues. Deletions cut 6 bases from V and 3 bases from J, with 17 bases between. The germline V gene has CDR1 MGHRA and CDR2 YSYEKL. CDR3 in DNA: TGCGCCAGCAGATCGGTAGGTCAGGGCCACTATGGCTACACCTTC. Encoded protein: CASRSVGQGHYGYTF.

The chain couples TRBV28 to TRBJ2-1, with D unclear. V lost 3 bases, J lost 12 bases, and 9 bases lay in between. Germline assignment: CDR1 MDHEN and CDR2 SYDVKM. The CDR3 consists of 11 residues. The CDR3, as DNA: TGTGCCAGCAGTTTTTCTGGGCGGCAGTTCTTC. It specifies CASSFSGRQFF.

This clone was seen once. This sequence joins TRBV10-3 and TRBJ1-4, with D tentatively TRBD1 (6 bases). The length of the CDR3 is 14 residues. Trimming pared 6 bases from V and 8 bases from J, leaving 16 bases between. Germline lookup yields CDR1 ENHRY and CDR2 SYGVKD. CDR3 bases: TGTGCCATCAGGGGACAAAGGTCGGGCGAAAAACTGTTTTTT. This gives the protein CAIRGQRSGEKLFF.

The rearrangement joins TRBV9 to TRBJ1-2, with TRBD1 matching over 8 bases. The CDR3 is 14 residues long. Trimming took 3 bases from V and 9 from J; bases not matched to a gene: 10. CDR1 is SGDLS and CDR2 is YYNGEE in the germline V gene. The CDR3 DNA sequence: TGTGCCAGCAGCGGAAGGACAGGGCTTGTGCGCTACACCTTC. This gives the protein CASSGRTGLVRYTF.

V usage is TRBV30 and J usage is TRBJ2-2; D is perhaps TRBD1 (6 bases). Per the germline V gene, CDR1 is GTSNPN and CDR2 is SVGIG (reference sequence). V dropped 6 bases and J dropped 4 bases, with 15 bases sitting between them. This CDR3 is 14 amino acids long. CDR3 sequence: CACSQGFTTGELFF. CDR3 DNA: TGTGCCTGTAGTCAGGGGTTTACCACCGGGGAGCTGTTTTTT.

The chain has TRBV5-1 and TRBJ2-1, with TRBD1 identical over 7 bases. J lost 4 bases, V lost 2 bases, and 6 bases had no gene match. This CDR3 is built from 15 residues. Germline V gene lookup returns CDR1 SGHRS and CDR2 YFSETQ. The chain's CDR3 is CASSFDRAGYNEQFF. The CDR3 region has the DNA TGCGCCAGCAGCTTTGACAGGGCTGGATACAATGAGCAGTTCTTC.

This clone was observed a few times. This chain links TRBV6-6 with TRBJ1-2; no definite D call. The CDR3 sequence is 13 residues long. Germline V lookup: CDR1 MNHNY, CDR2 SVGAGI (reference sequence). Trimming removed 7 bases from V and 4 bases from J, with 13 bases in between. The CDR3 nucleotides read TGTGCCAGCAACCAACAGATCACCTATGGCTACACCTTC. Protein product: CASNQQITYGYTF.

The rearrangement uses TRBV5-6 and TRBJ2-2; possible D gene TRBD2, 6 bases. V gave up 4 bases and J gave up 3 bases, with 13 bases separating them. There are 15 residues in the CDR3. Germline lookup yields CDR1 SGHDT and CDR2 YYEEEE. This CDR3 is CASSGGVDYTGELFF. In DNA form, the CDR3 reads TGTGCCAGCAGCGGCGGGGTGGATTACACCGGGGAGCTGTTTTTT.

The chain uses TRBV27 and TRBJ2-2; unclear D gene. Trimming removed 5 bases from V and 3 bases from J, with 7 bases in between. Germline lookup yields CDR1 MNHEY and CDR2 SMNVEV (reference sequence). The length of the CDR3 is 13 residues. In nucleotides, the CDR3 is TGTGCCAGCAGTGAGATTGACACCGGGGAGCTGTTTTTT. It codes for CASSEIDTGELFF.

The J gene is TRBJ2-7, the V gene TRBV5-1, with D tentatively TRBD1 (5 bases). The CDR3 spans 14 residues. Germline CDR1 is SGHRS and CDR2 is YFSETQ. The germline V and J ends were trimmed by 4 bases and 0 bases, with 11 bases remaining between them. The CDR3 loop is CASSLTGSSYEQYF. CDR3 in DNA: TGCGCCAGCAGCCTTACAGGTAGCTCCTACGAGCAGTACTTC.

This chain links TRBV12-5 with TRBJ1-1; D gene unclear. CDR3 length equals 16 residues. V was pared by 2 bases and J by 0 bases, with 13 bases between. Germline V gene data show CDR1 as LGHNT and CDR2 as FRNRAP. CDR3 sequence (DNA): TGTGCTAGTGGTTTGTCCGCCGGGAACATGAACACTGAAGCTTTCTTT. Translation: CASGLSAGNMNTEAFF. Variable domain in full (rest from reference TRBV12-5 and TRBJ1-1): DARVTQTPRHKVTEMGQEVTMRCQPILGHNTVFWYRQTMMQGLELLAYFRNRAPLDDSGMPKDRFSAEMPDATLATLKIQPSEPRDSAVYFCASGLSAGNMNTEAFFGQGTRLTVV.

Written as DNA, the CDR3 is TGTGCCAGCAGCTTAGAAGCTTTCGTCGCTGGCTACACCTTC. It encodes CASSLEAFVAGYTF. The rearrangement joins TRBV11-2 to TRBJ1-2; D is undetermined. Germline CDR1 and CDR2: SGHAT and FQNNGV. The CDR3 is made up of 14 amino acids. V was pared by 0 bases and J by 7 bases, with 12 bases between.

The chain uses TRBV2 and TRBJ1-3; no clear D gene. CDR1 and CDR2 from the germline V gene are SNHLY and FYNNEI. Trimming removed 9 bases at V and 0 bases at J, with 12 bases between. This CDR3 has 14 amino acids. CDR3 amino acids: CARAVESSGNTIYF. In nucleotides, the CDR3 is TGTGCCAGGGCGGTAGAGAGCTCTGGAAACACCATATATTTT.

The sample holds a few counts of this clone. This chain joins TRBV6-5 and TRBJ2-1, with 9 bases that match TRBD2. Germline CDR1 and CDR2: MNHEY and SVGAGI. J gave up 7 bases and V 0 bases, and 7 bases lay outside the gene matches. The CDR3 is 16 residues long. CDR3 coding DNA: TGTGCCAGCAGTTACTCGTCGGCGCTAGCGGGGAATGAGCAGTTCTTC. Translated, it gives CASSYSSALAGNEQFF.

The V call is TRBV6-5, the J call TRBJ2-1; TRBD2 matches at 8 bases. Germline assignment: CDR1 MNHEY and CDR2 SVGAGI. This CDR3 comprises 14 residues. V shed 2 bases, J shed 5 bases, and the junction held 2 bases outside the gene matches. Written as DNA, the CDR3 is TGTGCCAGCAGTTACCGGGAGGGGCACAATGAGCAGTTCTTC. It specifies CASSYREGHNEQFF.

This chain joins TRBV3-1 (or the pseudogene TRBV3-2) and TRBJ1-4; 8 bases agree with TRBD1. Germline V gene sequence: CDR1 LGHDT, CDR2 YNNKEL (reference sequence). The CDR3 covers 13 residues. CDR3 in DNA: TGTGCGACAGGGGCCCCAAATGAAGAAAAACTGTTTTTT. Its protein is CATGAPNEEKLFF.

The CDR3: CAVRGGTGGDGSNQPQHF. For the CDR3, the DNA is TGTGCCGTCCGAGGGGGGACAGGGGGCGACGGAAGCAATCAGCCCCAGCATTTT. The chain carries TRBV10-3 and TRBJ1-5; 12 nucleotides line up with TRBD1. The CDR3 consists of 18 residues. Germline V gene data show CDR1 as ENHRY and CDR2 as SYGVKD. V was pared by 11 bases and J by 1 base, with 15 bases of the junction left unmatched.

The CDR3 DNA sequence: TGTGCCAGCGCCCAGGTCCGCACAGATACGCAGTATTTT. Amino acid sequence: CASAQVRTDTQYF. The V and J genes are TRBV28 and TRBJ2-3; no definite D call. Germline CDR1 and CDR2: MDHEN and SYDVKM. V was clipped by 8 bases and J by 1 base, with 10 bases between them. This CDR3 has 13 residues.